This T cell receptor beta chain was retrieved from a study of Tregs in tolerant kidney transplant recipients. Germline CDR1 and CDR2: SGHTA and FQGNSA. The CDR3 has 15 amino acids. With 1 base removed from V and 3 bases from J, the gap between germline ends came to 10 bases. The nonmyeloablative bone marrow transplants came from related graft donors, with transient mixed chimerism. Study-wide results and limits: Few patients were studied, so findings need validation in larger groups. Donor-specific Treg expansion exceeded global Treg expansion in tolerant patients, suggesting antigen drive. Changing PCR primers prevented nucleotide comparison between some patients' samples.

With respect to this clone: Its specificity is not known. Read coverage stops 3 residues before the CDR3 terminus; the germline J gene supplies the remainder.

The data were produced by immunoSEQ multiplex PCR, yet TCRdb's version contains in-frame clones alone and is incomplete. The repertoire table contains roughly 25,000 clones. The sequence came from a human patient who received a combined kidney and bone marrow transplant. Some T cells may be the graft donor's. This rearrangement joins TRBV7-2 to TRBJ1-5; the D gene is possibly TRBD1 (6 bases). The sample in question was CD4+ T cells from blood (PBMCs), obtained 6 months after the transplant. CDR3 in amino acids: CASSLGTEVNQPQHF. CDR3 bases read: TGTGCCAGCAGCTTAGGGACAGAAGTCAATCAGCCC.